A single sample gave rise to the 28 T cell receptor beta chains below, sequenced in a study of T-cell memory formation after mild COVID-19. In TCRdb, the 5' RACE reads were re-called with MiXCR into one record per CDR3 protein. The sample holds about 110,000 distinct CDR3 sequences; roughly a sixth are singletons and the top ten take approximately 5.5%. The sequenced sample was PBMCs or a T cell subset sorted from them (not recorded which). These receptors all come from a man younger than 30 who had mild COVID-19 (a few samples of this study predate the infection). Cell type and time point are not known.

The gene calls are TRBV5-1 and TRBJ2-3; no clear D. This CDR3 contains 12 residues. V dropped 4 bases and J dropped 6 bases, with 9 bases sitting between them. The germline V gene encodes CDR1 SGHRS and CDR2 YFSETQ. CDR3 residues: CASSPPADTQYF. Written as DNA, the CDR3 is TGCGCCAGCAGCCCGCCCGCGGATACGCAGTATTTT.

This clonotype was seen a few times. The rearrangement links TRBV7-3 to TRBJ2-2; 8 bases match TRBD1. Unmatched junction bases numbered 9, after V lost 4 bases and J lost 8 bases. The CDR3 sequence is 15 residues long. The germline CDR1 and CDR2 sequences are SGHTA and FQGTGA. This CDR3 reads CASSSTGGESGELFF. The CDR3 region has the DNA TGTGCCAGCAGCTCCACAGGGGGAGAGTCAGGGGAGCTGTTTTTT.

This chain connects TRBV5-1 to TRBJ1-1; D might be TRBD1 (5 bases). V lost 0 bases to trimming and J lost 11 bases, with 17 bases between them. CDR1 SGHRS and CDR2 YFSETQ come from the germline V gene. The CDR3 is 14 amino acids. CDR3 amino acids: CASSLEAGMGSAFF. The DNA of the CDR3 is TGCGCCAGCAGCTTGGAGGCAGGGATGGGGTCGGCTTTCTTT.

V and J are TRBV29-1 and TRBJ1-2; 9 bases fit TRBD1. The CDR3 extends over 12 amino acids. Per germline, CDR1 SQVTM and CDR2 ANQGSEA. J was trimmed by 8 bases and V by 5 bases; bases with no gene match: 6. The CDR3 reads CSVSQGAWGYTF. CDR3 in DNA: TGCAGCGTTTCACAGGGGGCGTGGGGCTACACCTTC.

This clonotype showed up just a few times. The chain has TRBV12-3 or TRBV12-4 and TRBJ1-1; tentative D call: TRBD1 (5 bases). The CDR3 is 13 amino acids. Trimming left V 5 bases short and J 4 bases short, with 11 bases between. CDR3 sequence (DNA): TGTGCCAGCAGTCCGGGACTCGGCACTGAAGCTTTCTTT. It encodes CASSPGLGTEAFF.

This clonotype has a handful of counts. The chain is built from TRBV28 and TRBJ2-7, with a possible D match to TRBD2 (5 bases). CDR3 length: 14 residues. V lost 6 bases, J lost 2 bases, and 14 bases lay in between. Germline CDR1 and CDR2: MDHEN and SYDVKM. The CDR3 DNA reads TGTGCCAGCAGGTCGGCAGGACTCGCCTACGAGCAGTACGTC. Amino acid sequence: CASRSAGLAYEQYV.

V is TRBV7-9 and J is TRBJ2-4, with D unresolved. The CDR3 runs to 12 residues. The germline gives CDR1 SEHNR, CDR2 FQNEAQ (reference sequence). V shed 6 bases and J shed 5 bases, with 8 bases lying between them. CDR3 bases: TGTGCCAGCAGGGTCGGAGAAAACATTCAGTACTTC. This encodes CASRVGENIQYF.

V gene TRBV4-3 combines with J gene TRBJ1-1; 7 nucleotides match TRBD1. This CDR3 spans 15 amino acids. With 3 bases clipped from V and 5 bases from J, the junction kept 9 bases outside the gene matches. CDR1 and CDR2 (germline): LGHNA, YSLEER. This CDR3 is CASSQNRGIPTEAFF. DNA of the CDR3: TGCGCCAGCAGCCAGAACAGGGGTATCCCAACTGAAGCTTTCTTT.

The chain uses TRBV4-3 and TRBJ2-7; TRBD1 matches at 7 bases. Trimming cost V 0 bases and J 3 bases; bases outside gene matches: 2. The CDR3 length is 14 residues. CDR1 and CDR2 (germline): LGHNA, YSLEER. In nucleotides, the CDR3 is TGCGCCAGCAGCCAAGACTACAGGGGCTACGAGCAGTACTTC. It codes for CASSQDYRGYEQYF.

There are many counts of this clonotype. The chain combines TRBV15 with TRBJ2-2, with TRBD1 as a possible D gene (6 bases). Trimming left V 0 bases short and J 3 bases short, with 14 bases between. Per the germline V gene, CDR1 is LNHNV and CDR2 is YYDKDF (reference sequence). The CDR3 extends over 17 amino acids. CDR3 sequence (DNA): TGTGCCACCAGCAGAGACCGGACAGCAGAAGACACCGGGGAGCTGTTTTTT. This codes for CATSRDRTAEDTGELFF.

This chain uses TRBV7-3 with TRBJ1-1, with no clear D. Germline V lookup: CDR1 SGHTA, CDR2 FQGTGA. The CDR3 is 13 amino acids. The V gene lost 5 bases and the J gene lost 5 bases, with 12 bases spanning the gap. CDR3 DNA sequence: TGTGCCAGCAGCCGAAGTGGGGATACTGAAGCTTTCTTT. It translates to CASSRSGDTEAFF.

The CDR3 spells CASSVGHGTGNTGELFF. CDR3 sequence (DNA): TGTGCCAGCAGCGTCGGACACGGCACAGGGAACACCGGGGAGCTGTTTTTT. The genes are TRBV9 and TRBJ2-2, with D possibly being TRBD1 (5 bases). The V end was cut by 2 bases, the J end by 1 base, with 15 bases between. This CDR3 is built from 17 residues. Germline CDR1 and CDR2: SGDLS and YYNGEE.

This clonotype was seen at least ten times. V usage is TRBV12-3 or TRBV12-4 and J usage is TRBJ2-5; the match to TRBD2 covers 8 bases. The CDR3 extends over 17 amino acids. V lost 6 bases and J lost 2; bases outside the gene matches: 14. CDR3 nucleotides: TGTGCCAGCAGCCGAAGCCAGGCTAGCGGGCTTCAAGAGACCCAGTACTTC. Translation gives CASSRSQASGLQETQYF.

This clonotype was seen a handful of times. The chain carries TRBV7-2 and TRBJ2-2; TRBD1 might be the D (6 bases). V lost 5 bases, J lost 3 bases, and 10 bases lay in between. From germline, CDR1 is SGHTA and CDR2 FQGNSA. The CDR3 contains 14 residues. DNA of the CDR3: TGTGCCAGCAGCCAGAACAGGGACACCGGGGAGCTGTTTTTT. Protein: CASSQNRDTGELFF.

The V and J genes are TRBV7-2 and TRBJ2-7; TRBD2 matches at 13 bases. Trimming cost V 4 bases and J 3 bases; bases outside gene matches: 6. The germline gives CDR1 SGHTA, CDR2 FQGNSA. The CDR3 is 16 amino acids. The CDR3: CASSSPGLAGIYEQYF. The CDR3 DNA reads TGTGCCAGCAGCTCCCCGGGACTAGCGGGGATCTACGAGCAGTACTTC.

The V and J genes are TRBV6-5 and TRBJ1-2; D possibly corresponds to TRBD1 (6 bases). Germline V gene sequence: CDR1 MNHEY, CDR2 SVGAGI. V lost 2 bases to trimming and J lost 4 bases, with 11 bases between them. This CDR3 comprises 14 residues. This chain's CDR3 is CASSYRARGYGYTF. In DNA form, the CDR3 reads TGTGCCAGCAGTTACCGGGCCAGGGGCTATGGCTACACCTTC.

This clonotype was detected only a few times. The rearrangement uses TRBV5-6 and TRBJ2-7; 9 bases line up with TRBD1. The germline gives CDR1 SGHDT, CDR2 YYEEEE. V was pared by 8 bases and J by 1 base, with 13 bases of the junction left unmatched. The CDR3 contains 16 residues. CDR3 region: CASTRGTGSLSYEQYF. Here the CDR3 DNA reads TGTGCCAGTACGAGAGGGACAGGGTCCTTGTCCTACGAGCAGTACTTC.

This clonotype was counted between two and nine times. The chain joins TRBV11-2 to TRBJ2-3; no reliable D call. This CDR3 is 15 amino acids long. Germline V CDR1 and CDR2: SGHAT, FQNNGV. V gave up 3 bases and J gave up 0 bases, with 10 bases separating them. Here the CDR3 reads CASSLGPDSTDTQYF. In nucleotides, the CDR3 is TGTGCCAGCAGCTTGGGTCCCGATAGCACAGATACGCAGTATTTT.

This chain uses TRBV4-3 with TRBJ1-5; D possibly corresponds to TRBD1 (5 bases). V was clipped by 1 base and J by 5 bases, with 12 bases between them. The germline V gene encodes CDR1 LGHNA and CDR2 YSLEER. The CDR3 is 15 residues long. The CDR3 spells CASSQGGQPHQPQHF. In DNA, the CDR3 is TGCGCCAGCAGCCAAGGGGGCCAGCCCCATCAGCCCCAGCATTTT.

The chain couples TRBV10-3 to TRBJ2-3; D gene uncertain. Germline V lookup: CDR1 ENHRY, CDR2 SYGVKD. The CDR3 runs 16 residues. V lost 3 bases and J lost 6, with 19 bases in between. The CDR3 nucleotides are TGTGCCATCAGTGAAACGAGGCTGGTTTCCACGGATACGCAGTATTTT. The encoded protein is CAISETRLVSTDTQYF.

The chain employs TRBV2 and TRBJ2-1, with 8 bases fitting TRBD2. The CDR3 is 15 amino acids. Looked up from germline, CDR1 is SNHLY and CDR2 is FYNNEI. Trimming removed 4 bases from V and 10 bases from J; junction bases left unmatched: 12. CDR3 coding DNA: TGTGCCAGCAGTGGACCGGGACTAGATTTCTGGGAGCAGTTCTTC. As protein: CASSGPGLDFWEQFF.

This rearrangement joins TRBV7-9 to TRBJ2-2; D unresolved. The length of the CDR3 is 12 residues. Looked up from germline, CDR1 is SEHNR and CDR2 is FQNEAQ (reference sequence). Trimming removed 4 bases at V and 8 bases at J, with 8 bases between. DNA for the CDR3: TGTGCCAGCAGCTCCACGAGGGGGGAGCTGTTTTTT. Its translation: CASSSTRGELFF.

This clonotype was detected only once. The chain uses TRBV20-1 and TRBJ2-1; 9 nucleotides match TRBD1. CDR1 and CDR2 (germline): DFQATT, SNEGSKA (reference sequence). The trim removed 3 bases at V and 9 bases at J, leaving 9 bases unmatched. This CDR3 is 14 amino acids long. CDR3 sequence (DNA): TGCAGTGCTAGTACAGGACAGGGGCCCGCTGAGCAGTTCTTC. Translation gives CSASTGQGPAEQFF.

In its sample, this clonotype was seen a few times. This chain connects TRBV7-9 to TRBJ2-2; D call uncertain. Looked up from germline, CDR1 is SEHNR and CDR2 is FQNEAQ (reference sequence). The CDR3 length is 14 residues. V lost 1 base, J lost 4 bases, and 7 bases lay in between. CDR3 amino acids: CASSLVGTTGELFF. As DNA, the CDR3 is TGTGCCAGCAGCTTAGTGGGCACCACCGGGGAGCTGTTTTTT.

In its sample, this clonotype was seen a few times. This chain connects TRBV20-1 to TRBJ1-2, with a tentative D call TRBD1 (5 bases). The CDR3 has 14 residues. The ends were cut back, 1 base at V and 4 bases at J, with 13 bases in the middle. CDR1 DFQATT and CDR2 SNEGSKA come from the germline V gene (reference sequence). This CDR3 is CSARVRDGGYGYTF. The CDR3 nucleotides read TGCAGTGCTAGAGTCCGGGACGGAGGCTATGGCTACACCTTC.

This chain uses TRBV12-3 or TRBV12-4 with TRBJ1-1, with no clear D. With 6 bases removed from V and 6 bases from J, the gap between germline ends came to 14 bases. This CDR3 has 13 residues. The CDR3 is CASSTIRWAEAFF. In DNA, the CDR3 is TGTGCCAGCAGCACTATTAGGTGGGCTGAAGCTTTCTTT.

The chain uses TRBV7-2 and TRBJ2-5; no reliable D call. The V end was cut by 7 bases, the J end by 7 bases, with 7 bases between. The CDR3 has 10 amino acids. Germline V lookup: CDR1 SGHTA, CDR2 FQGNSA. The CDR3 loop reads CASTWGTQYF. DNA of the CDR3: TGTGCCAGCACATGGGGGACCCAGTACTTC.

The chain is built from TRBV6-6 and TRBJ1-2; D perhaps matches TRBD1 (6 bases). There are 16 residues in the CDR3. Germline V lookup: CDR1 MNHNY, CDR2 SVGAGI (reference sequence). Trimming shortened V by 6 bases and J by 5 bases, and 22 bases separated the two germline ends. CDR3 DNA sequence: TGTGCCAGCAGCCGGGGACACGGCCCGATGGGTTATGGCTACACCTTC. Protein: CASSRGHGPMGYGYTF.